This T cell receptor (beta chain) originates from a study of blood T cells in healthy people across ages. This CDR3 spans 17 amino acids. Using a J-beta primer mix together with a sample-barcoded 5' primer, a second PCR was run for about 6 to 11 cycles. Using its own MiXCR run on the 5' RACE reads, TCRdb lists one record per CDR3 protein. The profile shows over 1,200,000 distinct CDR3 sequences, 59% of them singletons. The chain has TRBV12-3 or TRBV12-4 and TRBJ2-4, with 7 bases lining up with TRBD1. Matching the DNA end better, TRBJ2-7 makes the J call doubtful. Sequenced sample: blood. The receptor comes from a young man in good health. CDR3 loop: CASNLTAGGPRCYEQYF. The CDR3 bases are TGTGCCAGCAACCTCACAGCAGGGGGTCCAAGATGCTACGAGCAGTACTTC.